The rows below give T cell receptor beta chains drawn from one sample of a study of blood T cell repertoires in COVID-19. The table came from immunoSEQ multiplex PCR; TCRdb's copy has only in-frame clones and leaves some out. Found here are just under 250,000 clones, around 87% of them singletons; the top ten hold roughly 3%. Sequencing was performed on peripheral blood. These receptors originate from a woman in her 30s who had recovered from COVID-19. CDR3s include the opening cysteine and the closing phenylalanine or tryptophan. A D gene is named only where the DNA matches it firmly. A clone size is listed for some rows: how often the clone was seen (once, few, many), or a class if it is expanded.

V gene: TRBV13
D gene: TRBD1
clone size: -
J gene: TRBJ1-1
CDR3 protein: CASSPRGSGTEAFF
CDR3 DNA: TGTGCCAGCAGCCCCAGGGGGAGTGGGACTGAAGCTTTCTTT

V gene: TRBV5-1
D gene: -
clone size: once
J gene: TRBJ1-5
CDR3 protein: CASSLDGFQPQHF
CDR3 DNA: TGCGCCAGCAGCTTGGACGGGTTTCAGCCCCAGCATTTT

V gene: TRBV6-6
D gene: -
clone size: -
J gene: TRBJ2-5
CDR3 protein: CASSRDGSQETQYF
CDR3 DNA: TGTGCCAGCAGTCGTGACGGGAGCCAAGAGACCCAGTACTTC

V gene: TRBV7-6
D gene: -
clone size: once
J gene: TRBJ2-2
CDR3 protein: CASSLGSAVSANTGELFF
CDR3 DNA: TGTGCCAGCAGCTTAGGTTCGGCGGTTTCCGCGAACACCGGGGAGCTGTTTTTT

V gene: TRBV5-1
D gene: TRBD1
clone size: -
J gene: TRBJ1-1
CDR3 protein: CASSQPPGQQNTEAFF
CDR3 DNA: TGCGCCAGCAGCCAACCACCGGGACAGCAGAACACTGAAGCTTTCTTT

V gene: TRBV12-3/TRBV12-4
D gene: TRBD1
clone size: -
J gene: TRBJ1-1
CDR3 protein: CASSQTGQTEAFF
CDR3 DNA: TGTGCCAGCAGCCAGACAGGGCAGACTGAAGCTTTCTTT

V gene: TRBV4-2
D gene: TRBD2
clone size: -
J gene: TRBJ2-1
CDR3 protein: CASSQVALAGGPGNEQFF
CDR3 DNA: TGTGCCAGCAGCCAAGTAGCACTAGCGGGGGGGCCTGGTAATGAGCAGTTCTTC

V gene: TRBV4-2
D gene: -
clone size: -
J gene: TRBJ2-5
CDR3 protein: CASSLTPGSPQETQYF
CDR3 DNA: TGTGCCAGCAGCCTTACCCCGGGATCACCTCAAGAGACCCAGTACTTC

V gene: TRBV5-1
D gene: -
clone size: -
J gene: TRBJ2-5
CDR3 protein: CASSLKGSVQETQYF
CDR3 DNA: TGCGCCAGCAGCTTGAAGGGGTCGGTACAAGAGACCCAGTACTTC

V gene: TRBV5-3
D gene: -
clone size: -
J gene: TRBJ1-5
CDR3 protein: CARSFLDRDTGRVNQPQHF
CDR3 DNA: TGTGCCAGAAGCTTCCTAGACCGGGACACCGGCCGGGTCAATCAGCCCCAGCATTTT

V gene: TRBV14
D gene: -
clone size: -
J gene: TRBJ2-1
CDR3 protein: CASSQGLGGNNEQFF
CDR3 DNA: TGTGCCAGCAGCCAAGGTTTGGGGGGTAACAATGAGCAGTTCTTC

V gene: TRBV9
D gene: -
clone size: -
J gene: TRBJ1-3
CDR3 protein: CASSVASGNTIYF
CDR3 DNA: TGTGCCAGCAGCGTGGCCTCTGGAAACACCATATATTTT

V gene: TRBV18
D gene: -
clone size: -
J gene: TRBJ2-7
CDR3 protein: CASSPLSRGNEQYF
CDR3 DNA: TGTGCCAGCTCACCCCTCTCGAGAGGAAACGAGCAGTACTTC

V gene: TRBV6-1
D gene: TRBD1
clone size: -
J gene: TRBJ2-7
CDR3 protein: CASSERGGTGSAREQYF
CDR3 DNA: TGTGCCAGCAGTGAACGAGGGGGGACAGGGTCGGCCCGGGAGCAGTACTTC

V gene: TRBV9
D gene: -
clone size: -
J gene: TRBJ2-1
CDR3 protein: CASSSTEGGPVNEQFF
CDR3 DNA: TGTGCCAGCAGCTCCACGGAGGGGGGGCCTGTGAATGAGCAGTTCTTC

V gene: TRBV10-3
D gene: TRBD1
clone size: -
J gene: TRBJ2-3
CDR3 protein: CAISEDRDSTDTQYF
CDR3 DNA: TGTGCCATCAGTGAGGACAGGGACAGCACAGATACGCAGTATTTT

V gene: TRBV7-9
D gene: -
clone size: -
J gene: TRBJ2-5
CDR3 protein: CASSPRFRRAGMEETQYF
CDR3 DNA: TGTGCCAGCAGCCCCCGTTTCCGAAGGGCAGGGATGGAAGAGACCCAGTACTTC

V gene: TRBV29-1
D gene: -
clone size: -
J gene: TRBJ1-1
CDR3 protein: CSVEVTENTEAFF
CDR3 DNA: TGCAGCGTTGAAGTGACAGAGAACACTGAAGCTTTCTTT

V gene: TRBV18
D gene: TRBD1
clone size: once
J gene: TRBJ2-3
CDR3 protein: CASSPGTGGTDTQYF
CDR3 DNA: TGTGCCAGCTCACCCGGGACAGGGGGTACAGATACGCAGTATTTT

V gene: TRBV5-6
D gene: -
clone size: few
J gene: TRBJ2-5
CDR3 protein: CASSTWSGETQYF
CDR3 DNA: TGTGCCAGCAGCACCTGGAGCGGGGAGACCCAGTACTTC

V gene: TRBV4-1
D gene: -
clone size: -
J gene: TRBJ2-1
CDR3 protein: CASSQEDGVYNEQFF
CDR3 DNA: TGCGCCAGCAGCCAAGAAGACGGAGTCTACAATGAGCAGTTCTTC

V gene: TRBV5-6
D gene: TRBD1
clone size: once
J gene: TRBJ1-2
CDR3 protein: CASTPRGRNYGYTF
CDR3 DNA: TGTGCCAGCACCCCAAGGGGGCGGAACTATGGCTACACCTTC

V gene: TRBV9
D gene: TRBD1
clone size: few
J gene: TRBJ2-7
CDR3 protein: CASSETGQNYEQYF
CDR3 DNA: TGTGCCAGCAGCGAGACGGGACAGAACTACGAGCAGTACTTC

V gene: TRBV5-5
D gene: TRBD1
clone size: -
J gene: TRBJ2-7
CDR3 protein: CASSSSRDRGNYEQYF
CDR3 DNA: TGTGCCAGCAGCTCCTCCCGAGACAGGGGTAACTACGAGCAGTACTTC

V gene: TRBV4-2
D gene: TRBD1
clone size: -
J gene: TRBJ1-1
CDR3 protein: CASSQDWIGAGGAGITEAFF
CDR3 DNA: TGTGCCAGCAGCCAAGATTGGATCGGGGCAGGGGGCGCCGGAATCACTGAAGCTTTCTTT

V gene: TRBV7-3
D gene: -
clone size: -
J gene: TRBJ2-2
CDR3 protein: CASSLNARMTGELFF
CDR3 DNA: TGTGCCAGCAGCTTAAATGCCAGGATGACCGGGGAGCTGTTTTTT

V gene: TRBV19
D gene: -
clone size: -
J gene: TRBJ1-1
CDR3 protein: CASRIEGTEAFF
CDR3 DNA: TGTGCCAGTAGAATCGAGGGCACTGAAGCTTTCTTT

V gene: TRBV19
D gene: TRBD1
clone size: -
J gene: TRBJ1-5
CDR3 protein: CASSYRDRGINQPQHF
CDR3 DNA: TGTGCCAGTTCCTACCGGGACAGGGGAATCAATCAGCCCCAGCATTTT

V gene: TRBV6-1
D gene: -
clone size: -
J gene: TRBJ1-2
CDR3 protein: CASSDRVYYGYTF
CDR3 DNA: TGTGCCAGCAGTGACAGGGTATATTATGGCTACACCTTC

V gene: TRBV27
D gene: -
clone size: -
J gene: TRBJ2-1
CDR3 protein: CASSLNRLSNEQFF
CDR3 DNA: TGTGCCAGCAGTTTAAACAGGTTGAGCAATGAGCAGTTCTTC

V gene: TRBV12-5
D gene: TRBD2
clone size: -
J gene: TRBJ2-3
CDR3 protein: CASGGTGGTDTQYF
CDR3 DNA: TGTGCTAGTGGGGGAACGGGGGGTACAGATACGCAGTATTTT

V gene: TRBV3-1/TRBV3-2
D gene: -
clone size: many
J gene: TRBJ2-7
CDR3 protein: CASSQAGSGEQYF
CDR3 DNA: TGTGCCAGCAGCCAAGCAGGGTCCGGCGAGCAGTACTTC

V gene: TRBV7-9
D gene: TRBD1
clone size: -
J gene: TRBJ1-2
CDR3 protein: CASSPIGTGVDGYTF
CDR3 DNA: TGTGCCAGCAGTCCTATCGGGACAGGGGTGGATGGCTACACCTTC

V gene: TRBV19
D gene: TRBD2
clone size: -
J gene: TRBJ2-1
CDR3 protein: CASRINGGAYNEQFF
CDR3 DNA: TGTGCCAGTAGAATCAACGGGGGGGCTTACAATGAGCAGTTCTTC

V gene: TRBV6-1
D gene: -
clone size: once
J gene: TRBJ2-2
CDR3 protein: CASSDTSWRHTGELFF
CDR3 DNA: TGTGCCAGCAGTGACACTTCATGGAGACACACCGGGGAGCTGTTTTTT

V gene: TRBV9
D gene: -
clone size: -
J gene: TRBJ1-4
CDR3 protein: CASSVGGAPTNEKLFF
CDR3 DNA: TGTGCCAGCAGCGTCGGGGGGGCCCCGACTAATGAAAAACTGTTTTTT

V gene: TRBV7-6
D gene: TRBD1
clone size: -
J gene: TRBJ1-1
CDR3 protein: CASSSSGGMNTEAFF
CDR3 DNA: TGTGCCAGCAGCTCCTCAGGGGGCATGAACACTGAAGCTTTCTTT

V gene: TRBV7-2
D gene: -
clone size: -
J gene: TRBJ1-1
CDR3 protein: CASSLEAGRNTEAFF
CDR3 DNA: TGTGCCAGCAGCTTAGAAGCGGGCAGGAACACTGAAGCTTTCTTT

V gene: TRBV28
D gene: -
clone size: -
J gene: TRBJ2-3
CDR3 protein: CASSKTETENTDTQYF
CDR3 DNA: TGTGCCAGCAGTAAGACCGAGACTGAGAACACAGATACGCAGTATTTT

V gene: TRBV5-1
D gene: -
clone size: -
J gene: TRBJ2-2
CDR3 protein: CASKEGTSGTGELFF
CDR3 DNA: TGCGCCAGCAAAGAGGGAACTTCGGGGACCGGGGAGCTGTTTTTT

V gene: TRBV7-3
D gene: TRBD1
clone size: -
J gene: TRBJ1-2
CDR3 protein: CASSSDYPLDRGRGYTF
CDR3 DNA: TGTGCCAGCAGCTCCGATTATCCCCTAGACAGGGGCAGAGGCTACACCTTC

V gene: TRBV9
D gene: TRBD2
clone size: few
J gene: TRBJ2-2
CDR3 protein: CASSVASGSTGELFF
CDR3 DNA: TGTGCCAGCAGCGTGGCTAGCGGAAGCACCGGGGAGCTGTTTTTT

V gene: TRBV5-4
D gene: -
clone size: -
J gene: TRBJ2-7
CDR3 protein: CASSHLGHEQYF
CDR3 DNA: TGTGCCAGCAGCCATCTAGGCCACGAGCAGTACTTC

V gene: TRBV7-6
D gene: -
clone size: once
J gene: TRBJ2-3
CDR3 protein: CASSLEGGQFSWPDTQYF
CDR3 DNA: TGTGCCAGCAGCTTAGAGGGTGGACAGTTTAGTTGGCCAGATACGCAGTATTTT

V gene: TRBV11-1
D gene: -
clone size: -
J gene: TRBJ1-1
CDR3 protein: CASSSDLGGTEAFF
CDR3 DNA: TGTGCCAGCAGCTCCGATTTAGGGGGCACTGAAGCTTTCTTT

V gene: TRBV30
D gene: -
clone size: -
J gene: TRBJ1-1
CDR3 protein: CAWSSPDRLNTEAFF
CDR3 DNA: TGTGCCTGGAGTTCTCCGGACAGACTGAACACTGAAGCTTTCTTT

V gene: TRBV6-2/TRBV6-3
D gene: TRBD2
clone size: -
J gene: TRBJ2-5
CDR3 protein: CASSGLARETQYF
CDR3 DNA: TGTGCCAGCAGTGGACTAGCGCGGGAGACCCAGTACTTC

V gene: TRBV7-3
D gene: TRBD2
clone size: -
J gene: TRBJ2-3
CDR3 protein: CASSPGLAGGHHICTDTQYF
CDR3 DNA: TGTGCCAGCAGCCCGGGACTAGCGGGGGGCCATCACATTTGCACAGATACGCAGTATTTT

V gene: TRBV29-1
D gene: TRBD2
clone size: -
J gene: TRBJ2-1
CDR3 protein: CSAKLTSGGGNEQFF
CDR3 DNA: TGCAGCGCCAAACTGACTAGCGGGGGTGGGAATGAGCAGTTCTTC

V gene: TRBV7-3
D gene: TRBD1
clone size: -
J gene: TRBJ1-1
CDR3 protein: CASSPLPGQQGTEAFF
CDR3 DNA: TGTGCCAGCAGCCCCCTTCCGGGACAGCAGGGCACTGAAGCTTTCTTT

V gene: TRBV2
D gene: -
clone size: -
J gene: TRBJ1-1
CDR3 protein: CASSGGTPRAEAFF
CDR3 DNA: TGTGCCAGCAGTGGGGGGACACCCAGGGCTGAAGCTTTCTTT

V gene: TRBV7-2
D gene: -
clone size: -
J gene: TRBJ2-1
CDR3 protein: CASSLKGDYNEQFF
CDR3 DNA: TGTGCCAGCAGCTTAAAGGGGGACTACAATGAGCAGTTCTTC

V gene: TRBV6-2/TRBV6-3
D gene: TRBD1
clone size: -
J gene: TRBJ1-1
CDR3 protein: CASSWDRLNTEAFF
CDR3 DNA: TGTGCCAGCAGCTGGGACAGGCTGAACACTGAAGCTTTCTTT

V gene: TRBV20-1
D gene: -
clone size: -
J gene: TRBJ2-7
CDR3 protein: CSASLDYRQYF
CDR3 DNA: TGCAGTGCTAGTTTAGATTACCGGCAGTACTTC